The rows below give T cell receptor beta chains drawn from one sample of a study of cytomegalovirus exposure and HLA in healthy donors. TCRdb's copy holds only in-frame clones and misses some; the assay was immunoSEQ multiplex PCR. Found here are 120,000 or so clones, about 90% of them singletons; the top ten hold 1.5% to 2%. The specimen was PBMCs. Every receptor here comes from a woman aged 18-29 years in good health and CMV-seronegative. Each CDR3 is given with its conserved first and last residue. A D gene is named only where the DNA matches it firmly. A row's size may be missing; if present it is once, few, many or a size class.

.,TRBJ1-4,.,TRBV5-1,TGCGCCAGCAGCTTGCGGGATCAGAAGGAAAAACTGTTTTTT,CASSLRDQKEKLFF
.,TRBJ2-2,.,TRBV18,TGTGCCAGCTCACGTACTGACAGGTCCCTAAACACCGGGGAGCTGTTTTTT,CASSRTDRSLNTGELFF
once,TRBJ1-1,.,TRBV6-5,TGTGCCAGCAGTTACGAAAGACGGAGGGGTACTGAAGCTTTCTTT,CASSYERRRGTEAFF
.,TRBJ1-5,TRBD1,TRBV6-1,TGTGCCAGCAGTGAAAGGGGGCGGGATAGCAATCAGCCCCAGCATTTT,CASSERGRDSNQPQHF
.,TRBJ1-2,TRBD1,TRBV13,TGTGCCAGCCGGAGCAGGGGGCGAAACTATGGCTACACCTTC,CASRSRGRNYGYTF
.,TRBJ1-2,.,TRBV4-1,TGCGCCAGCAGCCAAGTGCTAAAAACTAACTATGGCTACACCTTC,CASSQVLKTNYGYTF
.,TRBJ1-5,TRBD1,TRBV5-1,TGCGCCAGCAGCTGGGGGGACAGGGGCAATCAGCCCCAGCATTTT,CASSWGDRGNQPQHF
.,TRBJ2-2,.,TRBV11-3,TGTGCCAGCAGCTCCTGGGCCTCGAACACCGGGGAGCTGTTTTTT,CASSSWASNTGELFF
.,TRBJ1-2,.,TRBV29-1,TGCAGCGTTGAAGGGCGGCGAGGCTACACCTTC,CSVEGRRGYTF
.,TRBJ1-5,TRBD1,TRBV2,TGTGCCAGCAGGCTGGACAGGACCAGCAATCAGCCCCAGCATTTT,CASRLDRTSNQPQHF
.,TRBJ2-5,.,TRBV19,TGTGCCAGTAGTATTGAGGTGTACCAAGAGACCCAGTACTTC,CASSIEVYQETQYF
few,TRBJ2-7,.,TRBV18,TGTGCCAGCTCACCCCTCAGGGCGAAGACCACCTACGAGCAGTACTTC,CASSPLRAKTTYEQYF
.,TRBJ2-7,.,TRBV2,TGTGCCAGCCAGGCCAGGGGCCAATCCTACGAGCAGTACTTC,CASQARGQSYEQYF
.,TRBJ2-1,TRBD2,TRBV4-1,TGCGCCAGCAGCCAGCCCCTAGCGGGGGGGCTCCGGGAGCAGTTCTTC,CASSQPLAGGLREQFF